Below are 20 T cell receptor beta chains sequenced from a single sample in a study of blood T cell repertoires in COVID-19. Here immunoSEQ multiplex PCR was the method, and the copy in TCRdb shows in-frame clones only, minus some. The sample includes about 220,000 clones, roughly 84% seen only once; the top ten take around 3.5%. The sequenced sample was peripheral blood. The receptors here all came from a woman older than 75 with acute or convalescent COVID-19.

The chain joins TRBV11-3 to TRBJ1-3; possibly TRBD1 for D (6 bases). Germline V gene sequence: CDR1 SGHNT, CDR2 YENEEA. The CDR3 is 15 residues long. The V gene lost 5 bases and the J gene lost 0 bases, with 11 bases spanning the gap. CDR3 sequence: CASSLQGRSGNTIYF. The CDR3 region has the DNA TGTGCCAGCAGCCTACAGGGTCGCTCTGGAAACACCATATATTTT.

The chain couples TRBV5-1 to TRBJ1-2; tentatively, D is TRBD1 (5 bases). CDR1 SGHRS and CDR2 YFSETQ come from the germline V gene. The CDR3 loop spans 14 amino acids. With 0 bases removed from V and 7 bases from J, the gap between germline ends came to 13 bases. The CDR3 is CASSLAGRQGGYTF. The CDR3 nucleotides read TGCGCCAGCAGCTTGGCCGGGAGGCAGGGTGGCTACACCTTC.

V and J are TRBV5-4 and TRBJ2-6; 13 nucleotides agree with TRBD2. CDR1 is SGHNT, CDR2 YYREEE, per germline (reference sequence). Trimming at V came to 4 bases and at J to 2 bases, leaving 3 bases not matched to a gene. The CDR3 sequence is 17 residues long. In DNA, the CDR3 is TGTGCCAGCAGCCGAACTAGCGGGGGGGCTGGGGCCAACGTCCTGACTTTC. This translates into CASSRTSGGAGANVLTF.

The chain couples TRBV7-2 to TRBJ2-1; 8 nucleotides align to TRBD2. V shed 5 bases, J shed 4 bases, and the junction held 10 bases outside the gene matches. Germline CDR1 and CDR2: SGHTA and FQGNSA. The CDR3 has 16 amino acids. CDR3 residues: CASSPTWSGGYNEQFF. In nucleotides, the CDR3 is TGTGCCAGCAGCCCCACGTGGAGCGGGGGTTACAATGAGCAGTTCTTC.

Only a few counts were recorded for this clone. The chain combines TRBV4-2 with TRBJ2-1, with TRBD2 matching 9 bases. CDR1 and CDR2 from the germline V gene are LGHNA and YNFKEQ. V was pared by 0 bases and J by 6 bases, with 6 bases of the junction left unmatched. This CDR3 has 16 residues. The CDR3 bases are TGTGCCAGCAGCCAAGAGTCTGCGGGGGGGGTCAATGAGCAGTTCTTC. It specifies CASSQESAGGVNEQFF.

This clone was seen a handful of times. CDR3 residues: CASHLDSNSNYGYTF. The CDR3 DNA reads as TGTGCCAGCCACCTGGACAGCAACTCTAACTATGGCTACACCTTC. V is TRBV5-4 and J is TRBJ1-2; tentatively, D is TRBD1 (6 bases). Germline loops: CDR1 SGHNT, CDR2 YYREEE (reference sequence). This CDR3 has 15 residues. V was cut by 7 bases and J by 0 bases, with 16 bases left in between.

The chain has TRBV6-6 and TRBJ1-1; 9 positions agree with TRBD1. The V gene's germline CDR1 is MNHNY and CDR2 SVGAGI (reference sequence). The CDR3 is made up of 14 amino acids. With 3 bases clipped from V and 4 bases from J, the junction kept 3 bases outside the gene matches. The CDR3 reads CASSYEQGATEAFF. CDR3 coding DNA: TGTGCCAGCAGTTATGAACAGGGGGCCACTGAAGCTTTCTTT.

This sequence joins TRBV6-5 and TRBJ2-7; TRBD2 matches at 11 bases. This CDR3 comprises 15 residues. Germline assignment: CDR1 MNHEY and CDR2 SVGAGI. The V segment lost 6 bases and the J segment 2 bases; nucleotides outside the gene matches: 6. CDR3 sequence reads: CASRRTSGGTYEQYF. Written as DNA, the CDR3 is TGTGCCAGCAGGCGTACTAGCGGGGGAACCTACGAGCAGTACTTC.

The chain is built from TRBV25-1 and TRBJ1-5; possible D gene TRBD1, 6 bases. Germline V gene lookup returns CDR1 MGHDK and CDR2 SYGVNS. Trimming cost V 5 bases and J 4 bases, with 12 bases left between them. This CDR3 is 14 amino acids long. The CDR3 here is CASSKAGVNQPQHF. CDR3 DNA sequence: TGTGCCAGCAGTAAGGCAGGGGTTAATCAGCCCCAGCATTTT.

J is TRBJ1-5 and V is TRBV7-3; 7 bases are shared with TRBD1. Per the germline V gene, CDR1 is SGHTA and CDR2 is FQGTGA. The CDR3 spans 13 residues. Unmatched junction bases numbered 4, after V lost 4 bases and J lost 7 bases. The CDR3 DNA follows: TGTGCCAGCAGCTCATACAGGGGCCAGCCCCAGCATTTT. This encodes CASSSYRGQPQHF.

This clone was found a few times. The V gene is TRBV5-1, the J gene TRBJ1-2; 7 nucleotides match TRBD1. Looked up from germline, CDR1 is SGHRS and CDR2 is YFSETQ. The CDR3 spans 13 residues. The V segment lost 0 bases and the J segment 7 bases; nucleotides outside the gene matches: 3. The CDR3 DNA reads TGCGCCAGCAGCTTGGACAGGGGTGGTGGCTACACCTTC. This codes for CASSLDRGGGYTF. The full variable domain, its missing parts supplied by reference TRBV5-1 and TRBJ1-2, is KAGVTQTPRYLIKTRGQQVTLSCSPISGHRSVSWYQQTPGQGLQFLFEYFSETQRNKGNFPGRFSGRQFSNSRSEMNVSTLELGDSALYLCASSLDRGGGYTFGSGTRLTVV.

This chain uses TRBV7-2 with TRBJ2-5; D is undetermined. Per the germline V gene, CDR1 is SGHTA and CDR2 is FQGNSA. V was pared by 1 base and J by 2 bases, with 11 bases between. This CDR3 comprises 15 residues. The CDR3, as DNA: TGTGCCAGCAGCTTAGAAGTAGCTGGACAAGAGACCCAGTACTTC. This translates into CASSLEVAGQETQYF.

This clone was seen once. The chain recombines TRBV9 with TRBJ2-2; 9 nucleotides agree with TRBD2. CDR1 is SGDLS, CDR2 YYNGEE, per germline. The CDR3 runs 16 residues. The V segment lost 1 base and the J segment 3 bases; nucleotides outside the gene matches: 4. CDR3 residues: CASSVSAGGYTGELFF. The CDR3 DNA reads TGTGCCAGCAGCGTATCAGCGGGGGGATACACCGGGGAGCTGTTTTTT.

This rearrangement joins TRBV19 to TRBJ1-4; D possibly corresponds to TRBD1 (5 bases). The CDR3 is 14 residues long. V was cut by 7 bases and J by 3 bases, with 12 bases left in between. The germline V gene encodes CDR1 LNHDA and CDR2 SQIVND (reference sequence). The CDR3 DNA is TGTGCCAGTACTACCCACAGGTCTAATGAAAAACTGTTTTTT. Encoded protein: CASTTHRSNEKLFF.

V gene TRBV19 combines with J gene TRBJ2-3; the D gene is possibly TRBD2 (6 bases). The CDR3 is 13 residues long. Looked up from germline, CDR1 is LNHDA and CDR2 is SQIVND (reference sequence). Trimming pared 8 bases from V and 6 bases from J, leaving 15 bases between. CDR3 bases: TGTGCCAGTGCTGCTCCGGGGAGGGATACGCAGTATTTT. Protein product: CASAAPGRDTQYF.

This clone was detected only once. The rearrangement links TRBV5-4 to TRBJ2-5, with D tentatively TRBD1 (6 bases). Trimming shortened V by 4 bases and J by 1 base, and 14 bases separated the two germline ends. The CDR3 covers 15 residues. The germline gives CDR1 SGHNT, CDR2 YYREEE (reference sequence). The CDR3 DNA reads as TGTGCCAGCAGCGTCAGGGGTTTTCGCCAAGAGACCCAGTACTTC. Translating it yields CASSVRGFRQETQYF.

The CDR3 nucleotides read TGTGCCAGCTCACCGACAGTCACCTCCTATAATTCACCCCTCCACTTT. Translated: CASSPTVTSYNSPLHF. This rearrangement joins TRBV18 to TRBJ1-6; D might be TRBD1 (5 bases). This CDR3 is built from 16 residues. In germline, CDR1 is KGHSH, CDR2 LQKENI. V dropped 3 bases and J dropped 0 bases, with 9 bases sitting between them.

The chain has TRBV6-5 and TRBJ2-7; tentatively, D is TRBD2 (7 bases). Germline V gives CDR1 MNHEY, CDR2 SVGAGI. Trimming left V 11 bases short and J 2 bases short, with 10 bases between. This CDR3 region has 11 residues. The CDR3, as DNA: TGTGCCGGGAGGGGGGCCTACGAGCAGTACTTC. It translates to CAGRGAYEQYF.

The chain combines TRBV6-5 with TRBJ2-2; possible D gene TRBD1, 6 bases. This CDR3 spans 15 amino acids. CDR1 is MNHEY and CDR2 is SVGAGI in the germline V gene. The V end was cut by 3 bases, the J end by 6 bases, with 14 bases between. CDR3 in DNA: TGTGCCAGCAGTTATCCCAGGGGCGGATCCGGGGAGCTGTTTTTT. This gives the protein CASSYPRGGSGELFF.

The rearrangement links TRBV10-3 to TRBJ1-2; D uncertain. The CDR3 spans 13 residues. V lost 3 bases and J lost 2, with 7 bases in between. The germline V gene has CDR1 ENHRY and CDR2 SYGVKD. CDR3 in amino acids: CAISDRPNYGYTF. CDR3 sequence (DNA): TGTGCCATCAGTGACAGGCCCAACTATGGCTACACCTTC.